This is a list of T cell receptor beta chains from one sample in a study of blood T cell repertoires in COVID-19. Produced via immunoSEQ multiplex PCR; TCRdb's table is partial and in-frame only. Among around 120,000 clones listed, 79% were seen once. The sequencing input was peripheral blood. The source of these receptors is a woman over 75 with acute or convalescent COVID-19. Each CDR3 is given without its conserved first and last residue.

cdr3_aa	v_call
ASSLDGGNTIY	TRBV7-2
AWSVQAETEAF	TRBV30
ASSEYSGNTGELF	TRBV25-1
ASSQVLDTQGGRGNTIY	TRBV14
ASSPLAGGQETQY	TRBV5-6
ASSRDRGHGYT	TRBV6-2/TRBV6-3
SVRDRGAYEQY	TRBV29-1
AILRGSEAF	TRBV19
ASSGGTGVNSPLH	TRBV28
ASSQVLAPEQF	TRBV4-2
ASSVGTGEDTEAF	TRBV5-1
ASSLRTSGITDTQY	TRBV7-9
ASSLNRGDTEAF	TRBV11-3
ATSDFGGSVAGELF	TRBV24-1
ASSIADSTNQPQH	TRBV19
ASSPQSQIRGTEAF	TRBV18
ASSLDGGHGTEAF	TRBV11-2